This TCR beta chain was retrieved from a study of patients and donors after allogeneic stem cell transplantation. TCRdb recomputed calls from the RT-PCR reads with MiXCR, one row per CDR3 protein. The data hold fewer than 180,000 distinct CDR3 sequences, with about 40% observed a single time. This clonotype has only a few counts. CDR1 and CDR2 (germline): SGDLS, YYNGEE. This CDR3 spans 15 amino acids. Trimming left V 2 bases short and J 4 bases short, with 13 bases between. The sequence derives from a human donor who was either an allogeneic HSCT recipient or a stem cell or donor lymphocyte infusion donor (not recorded which). It is not recorded whose cells these are; they may come from a transplant donor. Sequencing used blood, either unsorted or a sorted T cell fraction (not recorded which). The chain is built from TRBV9 and TRBJ2-1; D perhaps matches TRBD2 (5 bases). The CDR3 reads CASSVDSPGYNEQFF. Written as DNA, the CDR3 is TGTGCCAGCAGCGTCGACTCACCGGGATACAATGAGCAGTTCTTC. The whole variable domain, remainder taken from reference TRBV9 and TRBJ2-1, is DSGVTQTPKHLITATGQRVTLRCSPRSGDLSVYWYQQSLDQGLQFLIQYYNGEERAKGNILERFSAQQFPDLHSELNLSSLELGDSALYFCASSVDSPGYNEQFFGPGTRLTVL.